These 21 T cell receptor beta chains share one sample of origin, sequenced in a study of identical twins. One entry per CDR3 protein results from TCRdb running MiXCR on the 5' RACE reads. The sample holds about 470,000 distinct CDR3 sequences, 20% to 30% seen once. These data were also filed under a second study, of T cells expressing NK-cell markers.

Sequencing was performed on CD4+ T cells sorted from blood. The receptors were gathered from a woman between 18 and 30 years old in good health.

This clonotype was counted a few times. CDR3 bases: TGTGCCAGCAGTTACTCGATATTTGTGGGGACTGGCTACACCTTC. It translates to CASSYSIFVGTGYTF. The genes are TRBV6-5 and TRBJ1-2, with D possibly matching TRBD1 (5 bases). V gave up 0 bases and J gave up 7 bases, with 15 bases separating them. This CDR3 region has 15 residues. CDR1 and CDR2 (germline): MNHEY, SVGAGI.

The chain carries TRBV20-1 and TRBJ2-3; TRBD2 matches at 8 bases. Germline V lookup: CDR1 DFQATT, CDR2 SNEGSKA (reference sequence). Germline trimming cut 1 base from V and 4 bases from J; bases unmatched to any gene: 7. The CDR3 has 15 amino acids. The CDR3 here is CSARGQAGVPDTQYF. In nucleotides, the CDR3 is TGCAGTGCTAGAGGACAAGCGGGAGTCCCAGATACGCAGTATTTT.

This clonotype showed up just a few times. The chain joins TRBV3-1 to TRBJ1-4; no clear D. The germline V and J ends were trimmed by 2 bases and 14 bases, with 9 bases remaining between them. The CDR3 is 11 residues long. Germline V gene data show CDR1 as LGHDT and CDR2 as YNNKEL (reference sequence). The CDR3 sequence: CASSQSADLFF. The CDR3 coding sequence is TGTGCCAGCAGCCAATCCGCGGATCTGTTTTTT. Full variable domain (missing parts from reference TRBV3-1 and TRBJ1-4): DTAVSQTPKYLVTQMGNDKSIKCEQNLGHDTMYWYKQDSKKFLKIMFSYNNKELIINETVPNRFSPKSPDKAHLNLHINSLELGDSAVYFCASSQSADLFFGSGTQLSVL.

This clonotype was detected a few times. V is TRBV29-1 and J is TRBJ2-1; TRBD2 aligns across 16 bases. Germline V gene data show CDR1 as SQVTM and CDR2 as ANQGSEA. The CDR3 length is 17 residues. J lost 0 bases, V lost 7 bases, and 6 bases had no gene match. CDR3: CSGGGTSGRASYNEQFF. The CDR3 DNA sequence: TGCAGCGGGGGGGGGACTAGCGGGAGGGCCTCCTACAATGAGCAGTTCTTC.

This clonotype came up a few times. The chain combines TRBV5-1 with TRBJ2-1; TRBD2 matches at 10 bases. Germline CDR1 and CDR2: SGHRS and YFSETQ. J gave up 7 bases and V 4 bases, and 11 bases lay outside the gene matches. The CDR3 has 16 amino acids. CDR3 region: CASSPPSGGAGNEQFF. The CDR3 nucleotides are TGCGCCAGCAGCCCCCCCAGCGGGGGGGCCGGGAATGAGCAGTTCTTC. Full variable domain (outside the CDR3, taken from reference TRBV5-1 and TRBJ2-1): KAGVTQTPRYLIKTRGQQVTLSCSPISGHRSVSWYQQTPGQGLQFLFEYFSETQRNKGNFPGRFSGRQFSNSRSEMNVSTLELGDSALYLCASSPPSGGAGNEQFFGPGTRLTVL.

This chain connects TRBV9 to TRBJ2-1; D could derive from TRBD1 or TRBD2 (5 bases each). V was trimmed by 2 bases and J by 8 bases, leaving 20 bases between them. The germline gives CDR1 SGDLS, CDR2 YYNGEE. This CDR3 has 16 residues. CDR3 coding DNA: TGTGCCAGCAGCGTGAGGGGTAGGGGACCCCTCGATGAGCAGTTCTTC. It yields the protein CASSVRGRGPLDEQFF.

This clonotype showed up just once. The gene calls are TRBV2 and TRBJ1-5, with D unresolved. Germline CDR1 SNHLY, CDR2 FYNNEI. V was clipped by 8 bases and J by 0 bases, with 5 bases between them. This CDR3 comprises 12 residues. Here the CDR3 DNA reads TGTGCCAGCCGGCATAGCAATCAGCCCCAGCATTTT. Translated: CASRHSNQPQHF.

The table lists this clonotype with a few counts. The chain is built from TRBV12-5 and TRBJ1-1; D is undetermined. Between the trimmed V and J ends, which lost 1 base and 0 bases, there was a span of 3 bases. CDR3 length: 13 amino acids. Germline assignment: CDR1 LGHNT and CDR2 FRNRAP. CDR3 sequence: CASGLELNTEAFF. The CDR3 DNA reads TGTGCTAGTGGTTTGGAATTGAACACTGAAGCTTTCTTT.

A few counts support this clonotype. V and J are TRBV29-1 and TRBJ2-1; 13 bases are a match to TRBD2. Trimming cost V 6 bases and J 10 bases; bases outside gene matches: 3. This CDR3 has 12 amino acids. In germline, CDR1 is SQVTM, CDR2 ANQGSEA. CDR3 residues: CSVGLAGVEQFF. CDR3 DNA: TGCAGCGTCGGACTAGCGGGGGTGGAGCAGTTCTTC.

Only a few counts were recorded for this clonotype. V usage is TRBV12-3 or TRBV12-4 and J usage is TRBJ1-4, with a tentative D call TRBD1 (6 bases). The CDR3 has 14 residues. Trimming stripped 5 bases from V and 10 bases from J, with 17 bases between. The CDR3 spells CASSLHREGGKLFF. The CDR3 DNA is TGTGCCAGCAGTCTTCACAGGGAAGGAGGAAAACTGTTTTTT.

The rearrangement uses TRBV6-6 and TRBJ2-7; D remains unclear. The length of the CDR3 is 13 residues. V was cut by 6 bases and J by 6 bases, with 15 bases left in between. Germline CDR1 and CDR2: MNHNY and SVGAGI (reference sequence). CDR3 bases: TGTGCCAGCAGCGCGCCAAATTACGGCGAGCAGTACTTC. Translated, it gives CASSAPNYGEQYF.

This CDR3 reads CASSLQRGANTDTQYF. CDR3 sequence (DNA): TGCGCCAGCAGCTTACAAAGGGGGGCCAACACAGATACGCAGTATTTT. This chain uses TRBV5-1 with TRBJ2-3; D is perhaps TRBD1 or TRBD2 (6 bases each). The CDR3 has 16 amino acids. Germline CDR1 reads SGHRS; CDR2 reads YFSETQ. The germline V and J ends were trimmed by 2 bases and 2 bases, with 15 bases remaining between them.

The chain joins TRBV14 to TRBJ2-1; TRBD1 agrees at 9 bases. The CDR3 consists of 16 residues. V was pared by 4 bases and J by 4 bases, with 8 bases of the junction left unmatched. The germline V gene has CDR1 SGHDN and CDR2 FVKESK. The CDR3 nucleotides read TGTGCCAGCAGCCTAGGGGACAGGGCAGGATACAATGAGCAGTTCTTC. Its protein is CASSLGDRAGYNEQFF.

This clonotype turned up a few times. The chain is built from TRBV7-8 and TRBJ1-3; D ambiguous. Germline V gene sequence: CDR1 SGHVS, CDR2 FQNEAQ. Trimming pared 5 bases from V and 0 bases from J, leaving 14 bases between. This CDR3 has 16 amino acids. The CDR3 spells CASSRGYLSSGNTIYF. In DNA form, the CDR3 reads TGTGCCAGCAGCCGAGGGTATCTCAGCTCTGGAAACACCATATATTTT.

This clonotype came up a few times. The chain couples TRBV7-3 to TRBJ2-1, with 8 bases identical to TRBD2. Germline values: CDR1 SGHTA, CDR2 FQGTGA. CDR3 length equals 15 residues. J lost 3 bases, V lost 4 bases, and 5 bases had no gene match. CDR3 sequence: CASSSRGVGYNEQFF. The CDR3 DNA follows: TGTGCCAGCAGCTCGCGGGGGGTGGGCTACAATGAGCAGTTCTTC.

This clonotype was detected only a few times. The gene calls are TRBV12-3 or TRBV12-4 and TRBJ2-7; 14 positions agree with TRBD2. This CDR3 region has 16 residues. The V gene end was trimmed by 4 bases and the J gene end by 4 bases; junction bases not matched to a gene: 6. The chain's CDR3 is CASSSVTSGGAYEQYF. CDR3 bases: TGTGCCAGCAGTTCTGTGACTAGCGGGGGGGCATACGAGCAGTACTTC.

This chain links TRBV20-1 with TRBJ2-3, with 10 bases identical to TRBD2. Germline CDR1 is DFQATT and CDR2 is SNEGSKA (reference sequence). This CDR3 spans 14 amino acids. J gave up 7 bases and V 6 bases, and 10 bases lay outside the gene matches. The CDR3, as DNA: TGCAGTGCCGGACTAAGCGGGGGGGCCAATACGCAGTATTTT. Its translation: CSAGLSGGANTQYF.

The genes are TRBV20-1 and TRBJ1-1; 8 bases align to TRBD1. CDR1 and CDR2 from the germline V gene are DFQATT and SNEGSKA (reference sequence). This CDR3 has 14 residues. V was clipped by 2 bases and J by 4 bases; unmatched bases: 6. DNA for the CDR3: TGCAGTGCTAGACAGGGGGCTAGAGGCACTGAAGCTTTCTTT. Protein product: CSARQGARGTEAFF.

This clonotype has only a few counts. The rearrangement uses TRBV6-1 and TRBJ2-7; D is perhaps TRBD1 or TRBD2 (5 bases each). The CDR3 is made up of 14 amino acids. Germline CDR1 and CDR2: MNHNS and SASEGT. V lost 4 bases and J 6 bases, leaving 16 bases between the germline ends. CDR3: CASSAGWGIFEQYF. DNA of the CDR3: TGTGCCAGCAGTGCCGGGTGGGGGATCTTCGAGCAGTACTTC.

This clonotype occurred a few times. The chain recombines TRBV20-1 with TRBJ2-1, with 16 nucleotides matching TRBD2. With 4 bases clipped from V and 9 bases from J, the junction kept 9 bases outside the gene matches. Germline V gene sequence: CDR1 DFQATT, CDR2 SNEGSKA (reference sequence). There are 16 residues in the CDR3. CDR3 sequence (DNA): TGCAGTGCTAAGCCCGGGACTAGCGGGGGGGACGGTGAGCAGTTCTTC. Amino acids: CSAKPGTSGGDGEQFF.

This chain uses TRBV29-1 with TRBJ2-2, with 7 bases fitting TRBD2. In germline, CDR1 is SQVTM, CDR2 ANQGSEA. This CDR3 comprises 11 residues. Trimming cost V 7 bases and J 8 bases; bases outside gene matches: 4. This chain's CDR3 is CSAQGGGELFF. The CDR3 DNA reads as TGCAGCGCCCAGGGAGGGGGGGAGCTGTTTTTT.